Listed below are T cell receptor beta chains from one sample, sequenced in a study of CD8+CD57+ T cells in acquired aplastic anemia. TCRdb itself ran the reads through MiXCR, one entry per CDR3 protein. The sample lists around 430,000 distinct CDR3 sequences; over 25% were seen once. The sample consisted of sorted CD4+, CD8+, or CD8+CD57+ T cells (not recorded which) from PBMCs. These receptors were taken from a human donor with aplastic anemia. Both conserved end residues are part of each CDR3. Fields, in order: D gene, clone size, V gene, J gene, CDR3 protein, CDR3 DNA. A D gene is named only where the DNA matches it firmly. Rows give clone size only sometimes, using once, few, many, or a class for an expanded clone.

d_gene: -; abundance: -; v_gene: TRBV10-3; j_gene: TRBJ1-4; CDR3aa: CAVQTGTANEKLFF; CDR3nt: TGTGCCGTCCAAACCGGGACTGCGAATGAAAAACTGTTTTTT
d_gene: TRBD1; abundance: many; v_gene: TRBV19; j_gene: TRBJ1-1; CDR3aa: CASSIRQGSTEAFF; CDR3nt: TGTGCCAGTAGTATCCGACAGGGAAGCACTGAAGCTTTCTTT
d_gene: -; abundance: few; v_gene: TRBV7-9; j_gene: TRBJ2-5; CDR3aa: CASSPQGGRETQYF; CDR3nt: TGTGCCAGCAGCCCCCAGGGGGGCCGGGAGACCCAGTACTTC
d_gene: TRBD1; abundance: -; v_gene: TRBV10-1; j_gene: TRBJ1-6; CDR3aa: CASRRDPGQHNSPLHF; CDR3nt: TGTGCCAGCAGAAGAGATCCGGGACAGCATAATTCACCCCTCCACTTT
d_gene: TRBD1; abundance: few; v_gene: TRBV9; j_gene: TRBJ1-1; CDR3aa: CASSVGPGTGRVVEAFF; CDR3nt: TGTGCCAGCAGCGTAGGGCCAGGGACAGGGAGGGTTGTTGAAGCTTTCTTT
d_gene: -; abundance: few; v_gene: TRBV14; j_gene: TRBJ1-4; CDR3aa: CASSQSYGATRQLFF; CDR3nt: TGTGCCAGCAGCCAATCCTACGGGGCCACAAGACAACTGTTTTTT
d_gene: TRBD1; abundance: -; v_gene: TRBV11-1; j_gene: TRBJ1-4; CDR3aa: CASSTRTGDGEKLFF; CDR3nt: TGTGCCAGCAGCACGCGGACAGGGGATGGTGAAAAACTGTTTTTT
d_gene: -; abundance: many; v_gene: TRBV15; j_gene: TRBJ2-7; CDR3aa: CATSRDIAYEQYF; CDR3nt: TGTGCCACCAGCAGAGATATCGCCTACGAGCAGTACTTC
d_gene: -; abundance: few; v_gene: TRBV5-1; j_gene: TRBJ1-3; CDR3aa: CASSLASLGNTIYF; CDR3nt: TGCGCCAGCAGCTTGGCCAGCCTCGGAAACACCATATATTTT
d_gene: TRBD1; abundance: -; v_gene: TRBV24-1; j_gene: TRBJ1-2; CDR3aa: CATSDLWGQNGYTF; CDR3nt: TGTGCCACCAGTGATTTGTGGGGACAGAATGGCTACACCTTC
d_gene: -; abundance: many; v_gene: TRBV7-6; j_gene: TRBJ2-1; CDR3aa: CASSLGSRASYNEQFF; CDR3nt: TGTGCCAGCAGCTTAGGAAGTAGGGCATCCTACAATGAGCAGTTCTTC
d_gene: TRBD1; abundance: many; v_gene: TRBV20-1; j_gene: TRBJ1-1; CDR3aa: CSAVDRVGTEAFF; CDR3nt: TGCAGCGCCGTCGACAGGGTGGGGACTGAAGCTTTCTTT
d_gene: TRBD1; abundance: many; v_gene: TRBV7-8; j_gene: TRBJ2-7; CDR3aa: CASSNRDSSYEQYF; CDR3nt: TGTGCCAGCAGCAACAGGGACAGCTCCTACGAGCAGTACTTC
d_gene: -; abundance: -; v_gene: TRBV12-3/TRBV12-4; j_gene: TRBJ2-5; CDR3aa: CASGLAETQYF; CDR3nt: TGTGCCAGCGGTTTAGCGGAGACCCAGTACTTC
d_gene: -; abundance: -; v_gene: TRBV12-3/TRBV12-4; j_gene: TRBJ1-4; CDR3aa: CASSLAGEVGEKLFF; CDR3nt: TGTGCCAGCAGTTTAGCGGGTGAGGTAGGAGAAAAACTGTTTTTT
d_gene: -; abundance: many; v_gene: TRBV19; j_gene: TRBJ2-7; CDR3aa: CASSTDRWSSYEQYF; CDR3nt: TGTGCCAGTAGTACAGACAGGTGGAGCTCCTACGAGCAGTACTTC
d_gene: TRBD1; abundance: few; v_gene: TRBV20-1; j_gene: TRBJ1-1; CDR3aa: CSATPRTGVYTEAFF; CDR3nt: TGCAGTGCTACACCACGGACAGGGGTCTACACTGAAGCTTTCTTT
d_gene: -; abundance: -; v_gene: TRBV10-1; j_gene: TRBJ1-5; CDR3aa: CAPRRGRQPQHF; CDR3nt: TGCGCCCCAAGGAGGGGAAGGCAGCCCCAGCATTTT
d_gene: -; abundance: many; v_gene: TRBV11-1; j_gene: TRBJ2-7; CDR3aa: CASSLAGSAMYEQYF; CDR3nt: TGTGCCAGCAGCTTAGCGGGGTCAGCCATGTACGAGCAGTACTTC
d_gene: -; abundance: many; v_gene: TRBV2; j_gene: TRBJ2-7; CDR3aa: CASSEQPEQYF; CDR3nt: TGTGCCAGCAGTGAACAGCCCGAGCAGTACTTC
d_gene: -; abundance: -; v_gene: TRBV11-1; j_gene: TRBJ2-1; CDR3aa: CASSLNAVAVNNEQFF; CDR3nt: TGTGCCAGCAGCTTAAACGCTGTGGCCGTAAACAATGAGCAGTTCTTC
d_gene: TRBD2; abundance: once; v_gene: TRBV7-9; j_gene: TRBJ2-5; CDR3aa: CASSLLRLAGGETQYF; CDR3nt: TGTGCCAGCAGCTTATTAAGACTAGCGGGGGGAGAGACCCAGTACTTC
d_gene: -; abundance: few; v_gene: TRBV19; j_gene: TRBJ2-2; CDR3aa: CASSIGSMSGELFF; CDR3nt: TGTGCCAGTAGTATAGGATCCATGAGCGGGGAGCTGTTTTTT
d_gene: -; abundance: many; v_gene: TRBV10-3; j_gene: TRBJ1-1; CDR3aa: CAITGEGMNTEAFF; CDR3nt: TGTGCCATCACTGGAGAAGGGATGAACACTGAAGCTTTCTTT
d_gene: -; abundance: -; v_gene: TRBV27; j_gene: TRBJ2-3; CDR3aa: CASSFRRDTQYF; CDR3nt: TGTGCCAGCAGTTTTCGTCGAGATACGCAGTATTTT
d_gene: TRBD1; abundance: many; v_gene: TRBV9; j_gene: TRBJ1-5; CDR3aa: CASSVGDRDNQPQHF; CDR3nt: TGTGCCAGCAGCGTAGGGGACAGGGACAATCAGCCCCAGCATTTT
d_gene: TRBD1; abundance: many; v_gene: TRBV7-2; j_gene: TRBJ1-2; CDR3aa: CASSVGTVYGYTF; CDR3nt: TGTGCCAGCAGCGTGGGGACAGTCTATGGCTACACCTTC
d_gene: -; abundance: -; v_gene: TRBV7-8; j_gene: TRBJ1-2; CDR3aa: CASSREQLYGYTF; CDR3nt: TGTGCCAGCAGCCGCGAGCAACTATATGGCTACACCTTC
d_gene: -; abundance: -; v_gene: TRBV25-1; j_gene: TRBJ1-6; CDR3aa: CASSLVGFVEPLHF; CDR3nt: TGTGCCAGCAGTTTAGTCGGGTTCGTAGAACCCCTCCACTTT
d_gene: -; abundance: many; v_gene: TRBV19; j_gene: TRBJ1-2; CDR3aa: CASSPSVRGSYGYTF; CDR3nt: TGTGCCAGTAGTCCCTCGGTGCGGGGAAGCTATGGCTACACCTTC
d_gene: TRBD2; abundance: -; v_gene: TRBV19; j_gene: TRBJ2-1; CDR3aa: CASSLGLAGISSYNEQFF; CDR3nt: TGTGCCAGTAGTCTCGGACTAGCGGGGATTAGCTCCTACAATGAGCAGTTCTTC
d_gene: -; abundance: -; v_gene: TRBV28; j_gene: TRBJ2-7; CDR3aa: CASSLRVVHEQYF; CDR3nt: TGTGCCAGCAGTTTACGGGTCGTTCACGAGCAGTACTTC
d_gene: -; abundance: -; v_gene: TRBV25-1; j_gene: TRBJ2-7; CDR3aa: CASSDGGASSFYEQYF; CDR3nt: TGTGCCAGCAGTGATGGGGGGGCCTCCTCGTTCTACGAGCAGTACTTC
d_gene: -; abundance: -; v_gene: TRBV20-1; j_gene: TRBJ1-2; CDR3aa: CSARDQRSANYGYTF; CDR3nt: TGCAGTGCTAGAGATCAGAGATCCGCTAACTATGGCTACACCTTC
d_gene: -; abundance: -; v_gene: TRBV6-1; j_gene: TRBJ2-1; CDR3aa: CASSETRLRYNEQFF; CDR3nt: TGTGCCAGCAGTGAGACTAGACTGCGCTACAATGAGCAGTTCTTC
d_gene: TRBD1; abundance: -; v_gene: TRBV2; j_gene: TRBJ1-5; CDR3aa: CASSWGGGQGNQPQHF; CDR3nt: TGTGCCAGCAGTTGGGGAGGGGGACAGGGCAATCAGCCCCAGCATTTT
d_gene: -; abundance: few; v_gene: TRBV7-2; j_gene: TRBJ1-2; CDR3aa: CASSRQDRNYGYTF; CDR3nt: TGTGCCAGCTCACGACAGGATCGTAACTATGGCTACACCTTC
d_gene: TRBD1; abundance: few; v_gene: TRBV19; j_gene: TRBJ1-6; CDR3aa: CASSIVGGQRNLKIASPLHF; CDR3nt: TGTGCCAGTAGTATAGTCGGGGGACAGAGAAACTTAAAAATCGCCTCACCCCTCCACTTT